A selection of T cell receptor beta chains follows, all from one sample in a study of T cell repertoires in ileal Crohn's disease. Produced via immunoSEQ multiplex PCR; TCRdb's table is partial and in-frame only. The data contain under 35,000 clones, just under 80% of them singletons. Sequencing used ileal tissue. The receptors shown here come from an adult with Crohn's disease. Each CDR3 is given with its conserved first and last residue. The D gene is left open where the match is weak.

j_call d_call v_call cdr3_aa
TRBJ1-5 NA TRBV4-3 CASSQELGGNQPQHF
TRBJ2-1 NA TRBV6-6 CASASGSPAYNEQFF
TRBJ2-2 NA TRBV19 CASSIQGSMSDPGELFF
TRBJ2-3 TRBD1 TRBV4-2 CASSQERRSRGRPDTQYF
TRBJ1-1 NA TRBV5-4 CASSLGGRTNTEAFF
TRBJ1-1 NA TRBV2 CASRGLNLRKEAFF
TRBJ2-1 NA TRBV5-4 CASSSRAKGYEQFF
TRBJ1-1 NA TRBV18 CASSPPSVNTEAFF
TRBJ2-5 TRBD1 TRBV6-1 CASTFRDRETQYF
TRBJ1-2 NA TRBV5-5 CASSLAPTANYGYTF
TRBJ2-1 TRBD2 TRBV7-2 CASSPILAGVDNEQFF
TRBJ1-5 NA TRBV19 CASGWLSGGQPQHF
TRBJ2-5 TRBD1 TRBV5-1 CASSLGDRGGETQYF
TRBJ2-6 TRBD2 TRBV7-9 CASSLGGGGANVLTF
TRBJ2-2 NA TRBV27 CASSYLLTGELFF
TRBJ1-3 NA TRBV6-5 CASTTGFRNTIYF
TRBJ1-1 TRBD1 TRBV5-1 CASSVEGQSNTEAFF
TRBJ2-3 TRBD2 TRBV5-4 CASSWGSSGTAQDTQYF
TRBJ2-7 NA TRBV27 CASSRPEGVQYF
TRBJ2-1 NA TRBV11-3 CASSPRGMAGINEQFF
TRBJ2-2 TRBD2 TRBV7-3 CASSRAGGTTGELFF
TRBJ2-3 TRBD1 TRBV10-3 CAIRGQAASTDTQYF
TRBJ2-3 NA TRBV7-9 CASSHGTPKPGNTQYF
TRBJ1-4 NA TRBV7-9 CASSSPLGAPNEKLFF
TRBJ1-1 NA TRBV2 CASSDRGNTEAFF
TRBJ2-3 TRBD2 TRBV4-2 CASSQDPGTSGTLGGTDTQYF
TRBJ1-3 NA TRBV9 CASSVEGVGLSGNTIYF
TRBJ1-6 TRBD1 TRBV2 CASSAGQGANNSPLHF
TRBJ2-3 TRBD2 TRBV5-1 CASSPRKTSGNTDTQYF
TRBJ1-4 NA TRBV7-9 CASSRGGTNEKLFF
TRBJ2-5 TRBD2 TRBV7-2 CASSFQRGGVETQYF
TRBJ1-3 NA TRBV10-3 CAITPTNSAGNTIYF
TRBJ2-5 NA TRBV5-1 CASSLERGSETQYF
TRBJ2-3 NA TRBV7-3 CASSAGGQDTQYF
TRBJ1-1 NA TRBV29-1 CSVEGRRGSPEAFF
TRBJ1-5 TRBD1 TRBV7-9 CASSSDRGRQPQHF
TRBJ2-3 NA TRBV6-1 CASSAGRVSDTQYF